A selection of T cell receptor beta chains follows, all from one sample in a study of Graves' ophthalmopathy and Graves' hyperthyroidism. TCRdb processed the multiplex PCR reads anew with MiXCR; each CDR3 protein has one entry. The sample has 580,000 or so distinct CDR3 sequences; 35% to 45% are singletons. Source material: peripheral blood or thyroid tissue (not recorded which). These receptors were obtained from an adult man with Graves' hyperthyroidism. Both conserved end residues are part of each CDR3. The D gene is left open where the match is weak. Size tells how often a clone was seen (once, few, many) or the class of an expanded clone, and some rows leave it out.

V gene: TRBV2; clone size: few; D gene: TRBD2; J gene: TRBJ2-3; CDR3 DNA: TGTGCCAGCCGGGGACTAGTCTCGAGCACAGATACGCAGTATTTT; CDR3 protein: CASRGLVSSTDTQYF
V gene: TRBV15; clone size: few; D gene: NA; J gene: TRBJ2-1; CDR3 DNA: TGTGCCACCAGCAGAGTTGATTGGGACTACAATGAGCAGTTCTTC; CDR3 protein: CATSRVDWDYNEQFF
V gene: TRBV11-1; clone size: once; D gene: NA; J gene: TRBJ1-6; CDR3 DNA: TGTGCCAGCAGCTCGCACGACCTACAGGGAGCGAGGGTTAATTCACCCCTCCACTTT; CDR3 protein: CASSSHDLQGARVNSPLHF
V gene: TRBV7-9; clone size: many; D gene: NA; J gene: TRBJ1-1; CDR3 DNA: TGTGCCAGCAGCTTCAATGGGGCAGTGAACACTGAAGCTTTCTTT; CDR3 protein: CASSFNGAVNTEAFF
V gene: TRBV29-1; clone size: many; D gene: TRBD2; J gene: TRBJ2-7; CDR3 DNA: TGCAGCGTTGAAGTACCCGGGAGGAGCTCCTACGAGCAGTACTTC; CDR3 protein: CSVEVPGRSSYEQYF
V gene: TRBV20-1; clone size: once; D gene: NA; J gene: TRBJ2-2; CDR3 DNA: TGCAGTGCTAGACGCGGCTCGCCTAGTACCGGGGAGCTGTTTTTT; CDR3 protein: CSARRGSPSTGELFF
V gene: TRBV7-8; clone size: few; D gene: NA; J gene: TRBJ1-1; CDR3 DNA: TGTGCCAGCAGCTTAGGGTGGGGCGCGGGTCGGAACACTGAAGCTTTCTTT; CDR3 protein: CASSLGWGAGRNTEAFF
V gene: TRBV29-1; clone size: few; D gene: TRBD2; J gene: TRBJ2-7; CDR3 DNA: TGCAGCCCACCGGGACTAGCGAGAACCTACGAGCAGTACTTC; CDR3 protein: CSPPGLARTYEQYF
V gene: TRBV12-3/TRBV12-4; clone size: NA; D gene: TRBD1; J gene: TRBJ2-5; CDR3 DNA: TGTGCCAGCAGTCTGGAGGGACAGGACTACCAAGAGACCCAGTACTTC; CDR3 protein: CASSLEGQDYQETQYF
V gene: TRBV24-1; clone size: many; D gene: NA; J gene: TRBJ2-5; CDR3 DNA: TGTGCCACCAGTGAGGCTATCCAAGAGACCCAGTACTTC; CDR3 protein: CATSEAIQETQYF
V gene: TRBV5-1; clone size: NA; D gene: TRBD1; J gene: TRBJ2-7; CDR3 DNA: TGCGCCAGCAGCTTGCGGGACAGAAACTACGAGCAGTACTTC; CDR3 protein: CASSLRDRNYEQYF
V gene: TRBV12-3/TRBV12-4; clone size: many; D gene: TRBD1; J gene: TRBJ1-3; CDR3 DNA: TGTGCCAGCAGACTAGCCGGGACAGGGAAAGGAAACACCATATATTTT; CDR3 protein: CASRLAGTGKGNTIYF
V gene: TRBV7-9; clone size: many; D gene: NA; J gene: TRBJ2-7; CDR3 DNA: TGTGCCAGCAGCTTAACCGGTTCAACCTACGAGCAGTACTTC; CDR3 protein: CASSLTGSTYEQYF
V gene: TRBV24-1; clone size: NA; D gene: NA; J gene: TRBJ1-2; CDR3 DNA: TGTGCCACCAGTGACCATCAGGACTATGGCTACACCTTC; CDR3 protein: CATSDHQDYGYTF
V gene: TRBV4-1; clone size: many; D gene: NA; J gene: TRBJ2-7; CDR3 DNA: TGCGCCAGCAGCCAAGATCGGAGGCTAGCGTTTCCTTACGAGCAGTACTTC; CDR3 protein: CASSQDRRLAFPYEQYF
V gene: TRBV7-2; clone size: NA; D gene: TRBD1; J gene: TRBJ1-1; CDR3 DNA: TGTGCCAGCAGCCCATTACCGGGACAGTGGGCTGAAGCTTTCTTT; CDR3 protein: CASSPLPGQWAEAFF
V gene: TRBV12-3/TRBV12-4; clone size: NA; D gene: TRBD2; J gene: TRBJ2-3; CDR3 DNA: TGTGCCAGCAGGATACTAGCGGGGGGCACAGATACGCAGTATTTT; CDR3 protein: CASRILAGGTDTQYF
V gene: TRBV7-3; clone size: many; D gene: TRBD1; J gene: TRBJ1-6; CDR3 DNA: TGTGCCAGCAGCCAGACAGGGTCTCGCTCACCCCTCCACTTT; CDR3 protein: CASSQTGSRSPLHF
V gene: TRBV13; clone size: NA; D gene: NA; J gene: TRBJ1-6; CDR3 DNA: TGTGCCAGCAGCTTTAGGGTCGATAATCCACCCCTCCACTTT; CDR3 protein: CASSFRVDNPPLHF
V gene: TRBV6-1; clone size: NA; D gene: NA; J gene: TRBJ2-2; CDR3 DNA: TGTGCCAGCACCGGTAGCGTTGACGCGTCCGGGGAGCTGTTTTTT; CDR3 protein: CASTGSVDASGELFF
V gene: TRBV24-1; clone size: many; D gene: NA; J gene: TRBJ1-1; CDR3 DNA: TGTGCCACCCAGGGACATACGAACACTGAAGCTTTCTTT; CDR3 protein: CATQGHTNTEAFF
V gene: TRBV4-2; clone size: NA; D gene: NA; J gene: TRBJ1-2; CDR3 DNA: TGTGCCAGCAGCCAAGAAGGAGGGAACGGCTATGGCTACACCTTC; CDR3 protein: CASSQEGGNGYGYTF
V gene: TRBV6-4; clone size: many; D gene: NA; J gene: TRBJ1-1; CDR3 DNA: TGTGCCAGCAGGGAACAGCTGAACACTGAAGCTTTCTTT; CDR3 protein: CASREQLNTEAFF
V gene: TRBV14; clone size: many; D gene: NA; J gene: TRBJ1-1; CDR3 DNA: TGTGCCAGCAGCCAAGACTGGCAGACGAACACTGAAGCTTTCTTT; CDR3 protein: CASSQDWQTNTEAFF
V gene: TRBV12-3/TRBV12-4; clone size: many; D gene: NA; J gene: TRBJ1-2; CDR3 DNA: TGTGCCAGCAGTGGGAATGCTGGCGGCTACACCTTC; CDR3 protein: CASSGNAGGYTF
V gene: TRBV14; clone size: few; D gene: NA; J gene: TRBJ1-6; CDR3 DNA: TGTGCCAGCAGCCAAAGTCTTACAGATAATTCACCCCTCCACTTT; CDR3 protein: CASSQSLTDNSPLHF
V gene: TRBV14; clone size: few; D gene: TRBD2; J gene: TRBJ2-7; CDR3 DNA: TGTGCCAGCAGCCAAACTCGCGGGAGCGAGCAGTACTTC; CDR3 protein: CASSQTRGSEQYF
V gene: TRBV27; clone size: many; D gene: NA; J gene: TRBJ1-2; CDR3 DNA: TGTGCCAGCAGTTCCCCTTTCCATGGCTACACCTTC; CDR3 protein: CASSSPFHGYTF
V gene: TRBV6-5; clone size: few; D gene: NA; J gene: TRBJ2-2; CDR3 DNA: TGTGCCAGCAGCCCGAGACCGAACACCGGGGAGCTGTTTTTT; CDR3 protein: CASSPRPNTGELFF
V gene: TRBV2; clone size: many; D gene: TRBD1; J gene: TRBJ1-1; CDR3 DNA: TGTGCCAGCAGTGACAACCGGGACAGGGCTCTTATGAACACTGAAGCTTTCTTT; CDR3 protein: CASSDNRDRALMNTEAFF
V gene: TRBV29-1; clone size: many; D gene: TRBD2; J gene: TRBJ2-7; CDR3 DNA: TGCAGCGTTCCCGGGACTAGCGGGAGGCCTAACGAGCAGTACTTC; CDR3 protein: CSVPGTSGRPNEQYF
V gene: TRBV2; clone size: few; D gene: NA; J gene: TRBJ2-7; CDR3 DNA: TGTGCCAGCAGTCAAATTGCTCTACAGTACTTC; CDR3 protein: CASSQIALQYF